Listed here are 13 T cell receptor beta chains from one sample, sequenced in a study of blood T cell repertoires in COVID-19. The assay was immunoSEQ multiplex PCR, and TCRdb's table has in-frame clones only and misses some. The sample contains under 200,000 clones, more than 70% of which appear only once. Sequencing was performed on PBMCs or T cells enriched from blood (not recorded which). The receptors stem from a man aged 60 to 75 who had recovered from COVID-19.

The rearrangement joins TRBV14 to TRBJ1-2, with 7 nucleotides matching TRBD1. This CDR3 region has 13 residues. With 2 bases clipped from V and 8 bases from J, the junction kept 5 bases outside the gene matches. CDR1 is SGHDN and CDR2 is FVKESK in the germline V gene. The CDR3 reads CASSQPNRGGYTF. The CDR3 DNA follows: TGTGCCAGCAGCCAACCTAACAGGGGCGGCTACACCTTC.

The V gene is TRBV28, the J gene TRBJ1-6; 11 bases match TRBD1. Germline values: CDR1 MDHEN, CDR2 SYDVKM. The ends lost 4 bases at V and 7 bases at J; junction bases unmatched: 9. The CDR3 consists of 17 residues. The CDR3 sequence: CASSSLRTGGHNSPLHF. The CDR3 nucleotides are TGTGCCAGCAGTTCCCTCAGGACAGGGGGCCACAATTCACCCCTCCACTTT.

This clone has just one count. The rearrangement links TRBV24-1 to TRBJ2-5; tentative D call: TRBD2 (5 bases). Germline loops: CDR1 KGHDR, CDR2 SFDVKD. V was shortened by 7 bases and J by 2 bases, with 10 bases between the two germline ends. The length of the CDR3 is 13 residues. CDR3 bases: TGTGCCACCAGCGGGGTATTACAAGAGACCCAGTACTTC. Translating gives CATSGVLQETQYF.

This chain uses TRBV28 with TRBJ1-1; TRBD1 aligns across 7 bases. Trimming took 5 bases from V and 1 from J; bases not matched to a gene: 7. There are 15 residues in the CDR3. Germline assignment: CDR1 MDHEN and CDR2 SYDVKM. The CDR3 DNA is TGTGCCAGCAGTCAGGGGGAGCTGGGGAACACTGAAGCTTTCTTT. Its protein product is CASSQGELGNTEAFF.

Notes on this clone: Other nucleotide sequences in the sample specify the same CDR3. This rearrangement joins TRBV12-3 or TRBV12-4 to TRBJ2-2, with 9 bases lining up with TRBD1. The CDR3 sequence is 13 residues long. The V and J ends lost 6 bases and 7 bases, in that order; junction bases with no gene match: 3. This CDR3 is CASRQGADGELFF. The CDR3 bases are TGTGCCAGCAGACAGGGGGCCGACGGGGAGCTGTTTTTT.

The chain carries TRBV5-1 and TRBJ1-4; TRBD1 might be the D (5 bases). The CDR3 extends over 15 amino acids. Germline loops: CDR1 SGHRS, CDR2 YFSETQ. Trimming pared 0 bases from V and 6 bases from J, leaving 12 bases between. The chain's CDR3 is CASSLAGGNDEKLFF. The CDR3 DNA sequence: TGCGCCAGCAGCTTGGCCGGGGGGAACGATGAAAAACTGTTTTTT.

This clone was seen only once. The rearrangement uses TRBV7-3 and TRBJ1-1; D may be TRBD1 (5 bases). Germline lookup yields CDR1 SGHTA and CDR2 FQGTGA. V was cut by 4 bases and J by 5 bases, with 14 bases left in between. CDR3 length: 14 amino acids. For the CDR3, the DNA is TGTGCCAGCAGCTCAGGACAAAGTTGGACTGAAGCTTTCTTT. It specifies CASSSGQSWTEAFF.

The gene calls are TRBV14 and TRBJ2-7; 7 nucleotides match TRBD2. CDR1 is SGHDN and CDR2 is FVKESK in the germline V gene. CDR3 size: 13 residues. The junction had 3 bases not matched to a gene; V was cut back by 4 bases and J by 3 bases. DNA for the CDR3: TGTGCCAGCAGCCCCGGACTAGACTACGAGCAGTACTTC. Translating it yields CASSPGLDYEQYF.

The genes are TRBV9 and TRBJ1-3; a possible D gene is TRBD1 (5 bases). Per the germline V gene, CDR1 is SGDLS and CDR2 is YYNGEE. The CDR3 consists of 17 residues. V was pared by 0 bases and J by 4 bases, with 17 bases between. The CDR3 is CASSVGGAPRGGNTIYF. The CDR3 DNA sequence: TGTGCCAGCAGCGTAGGAGGTGCGCCGCGGGGCGGAAACACCATATATTTT.

The V call is TRBV7-3, the J call TRBJ2-5, with TRBD2 as a possible D gene (6 bases). Germline values: CDR1 SGHTA, CDR2 FQGTGA. This CDR3 comprises 15 residues. Trimming took off 8 bases at V and 1 base at J, with 17 bases between the two ends. The CDR3 protein is CASGRFGGGQETQYF. The CDR3, as DNA: TGTGCCAGCGGCAGATTTGGGGGAGGCCAAGAGACCCAGTACTTC.

This clone is a singleton in its sample. This rearrangement joins TRBV2 to TRBJ1-6; the match to TRBD1 covers 8 bases. Germline assignment: CDR1 SNHLY and CDR2 FYNNEI. J was trimmed by 7 bases and V by 3 bases; bases with no gene match: 5. The CDR3 runs 15 residues. In nucleotides, the CDR3 is TGTGCCAGCAGTGACAGGGGGCGCCTCAATTCACCCCTCCACTTT. The encoded protein is CASSDRGRLNSPLHF.

This clone came up a few times. The chain combines TRBV5-1 with TRBJ1-2; maybe TRBD1 (6 bases). Germline CDR1 reads SGHRS; CDR2 reads YFSETQ. The CDR3 runs 17 residues. V was pared by 1 base and J by 0 bases, with 16 bases between. CDR3 loop: CASSLTPRDTTNYGYTF. DNA of the CDR3: TGCGCCAGCAGCTTGACCCCCCGGGACACAACTAACTATGGCTACACCTTC.

This clone was detected only once. This chain joins TRBV19 and TRBJ2-5; 10 bases align to TRBD1. Per germline, CDR1 LNHDA and CDR2 SQIVND (reference sequence). The J segment lost 5 bases and the V segment lost 6 bases, leaving 9 bases of the junction unmatched. The CDR3 has 15 amino acids. CDR3 loop: CASSEGTGVVETQYF. DNA of the CDR3: TGTGCCAGTAGCGAAGGGACAGGGGTAGTGGAGACCCAGTACTTC.